Here is one T cell receptor (beta chain) with its context. This specimen comes from a study of control samples from healthy donors and cancer patients. The V gene's germline CDR1 is LNHDA and CDR2 SQIVND (reference sequence). The length of the CDR3 is 14 residues. V was pared by 3 bases and J by 5 bases, with 13 bases between. Measured with immunoSEQ multiplex PCR; TCRdb has only the in-frame clones, and not every one. The sample records more than 95,000 clones, around 91% being singletons. The V call is TRBV19, the J call TRBJ1-2; D is ambiguous. Sequencing was performed on PBMCs. The clonotype was recovered from a woman between 45 and 65 years old with colorectal cancer. The CDR3 loop is CASSIPGTTYGYTF. The CDR3 region has the DNA TGTGCCAGTAGTATCCCGGGCACCACATATGGCTACACCTTC.